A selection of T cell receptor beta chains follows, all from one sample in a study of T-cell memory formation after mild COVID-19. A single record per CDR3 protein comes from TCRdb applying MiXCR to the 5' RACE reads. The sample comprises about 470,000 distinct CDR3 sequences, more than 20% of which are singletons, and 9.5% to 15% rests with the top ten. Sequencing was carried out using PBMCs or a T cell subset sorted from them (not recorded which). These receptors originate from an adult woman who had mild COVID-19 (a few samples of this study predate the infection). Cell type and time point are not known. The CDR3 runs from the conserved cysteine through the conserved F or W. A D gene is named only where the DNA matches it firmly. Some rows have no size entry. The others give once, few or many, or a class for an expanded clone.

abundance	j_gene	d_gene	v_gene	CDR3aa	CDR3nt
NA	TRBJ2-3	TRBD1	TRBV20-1	CSAGGGFVDTQYF	TGCAGTGCAGGGGGCGGTTTCGTGGATACGCAGTATTTT
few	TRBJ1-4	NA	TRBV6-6	CASTYRGHLANEKLFF	TGTGCCAGCACCTACCGTGGCCACCTGGCTAATGAAAAACTGTTTTTT
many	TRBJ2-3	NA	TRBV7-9	CASSPTVFPSTDTQYF	TGTGCCAGCAGCCCGACAGTTTTTCCTAGCACAGATACGCAGTATTTT
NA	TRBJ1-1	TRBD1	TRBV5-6	CASSFGDRGADTEAFF	TGTGCCAGCAGCTTCGGGGACAGGGGAGCGGACACTGAAGCTTTCTTT
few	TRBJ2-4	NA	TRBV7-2	CASSLDGGSIIQYF	TGTGCCAGCAGCTTAGACGGTGGGTCGATCATTCAGTACTTC
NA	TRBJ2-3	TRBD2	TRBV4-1	CASSSWTSGGSTDTQYF	TGCGCCAGCAGCTCCTGGACTAGCGGGGGTAGCACAGATACGCAGTATTTT
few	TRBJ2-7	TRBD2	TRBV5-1	CASSWGGLAGGDEQYF	TGCGCCAGCAGCTGGGGGGGACTAGCGGGAGGTGACGAGCAGTACTTC
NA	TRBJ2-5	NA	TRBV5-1	CASSLARGAETQYF	TGCGCCAGCAGCTTGGCTCGGGGTGCCGAGACCCAGTACTTC
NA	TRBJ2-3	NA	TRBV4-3	CASSQDRARADTQYF	TGCGCCAGCAGCCAAGATCGGGCTAGGGCAGATACGCAGTATTTT
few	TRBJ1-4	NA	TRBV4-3	CASSQAGQSNEKLFF	TGCGCCAGCAGCCAAGCCGGACAGTCTAATGAAAAACTGTTTTTT
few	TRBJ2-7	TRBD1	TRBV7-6	CASSYRPGTATYEQYF	TGTGCCAGCAGCTACCGGCCCGGGACAGCAACCTACGAGCAGTACTTC
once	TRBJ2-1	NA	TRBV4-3	CASSQGVGYNEQFF	TGCGCCAGCAGCCAAGGGGTAGGGTACAATGAGCAGTTCTTC
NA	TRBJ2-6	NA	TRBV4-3	CASSLGQSLFLSGANVLTF	TGCGCCAGCAGCCTAGGACAGAGCTTATTCCTCTCTGGGGCCAACGTCCTGACTTTC
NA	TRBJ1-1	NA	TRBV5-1	CASSLDEGTYSGAEAFF	TGCGCCAGCAGCTTGGATGAGGGGACCTACAGCGGGGCTGAAGCTTTCTTT
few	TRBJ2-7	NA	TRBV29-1	CSVGAGEQYF	TGCAGCGTTGGCGCCGGGGAGCAGTACTTC
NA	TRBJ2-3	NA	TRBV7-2	CASSLAGRIGTGTQYF	TGTGCCAGCAGCTTAGCGGGTCGAATAGGGACTGGTACGCAGTATTTT
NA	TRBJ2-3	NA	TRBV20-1	CSASRGDWGTDTQYF	TGCAGTGCTAGTCGAGGAGATTGGGGCACAGATACGCAGTATTTT
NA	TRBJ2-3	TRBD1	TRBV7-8	CASSPRQGRSPDTQYF	TGTGCCAGCAGCCCTCGACAGGGAAGGAGCCCCGATACGCAGTATTTT
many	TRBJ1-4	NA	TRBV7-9	CASSLGDLSGEKLFF	TGTGCCAGCAGCTTAGGCGATCTGAGTGGTGAAAAACTGTTTTTT
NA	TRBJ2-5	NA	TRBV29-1	CSVQGPQGTQYF	TGCAGCGTTCAGGGACCTCAGGGGACCCAGTACTTC
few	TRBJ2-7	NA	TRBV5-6	CASSRWTVPYEQYF	TGTGCCAGCAGCCGTTGGACAGTGCCCTACGAGCAGTACTTC
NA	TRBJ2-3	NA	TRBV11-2	CASSFPADTQYF	TGTGCCAGCAGCTTCCCGGCAGATACGCAGTATTTT
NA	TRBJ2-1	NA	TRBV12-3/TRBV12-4	CASGIYIGGDNEQFF	TGTGCCAGCGGAATCTATATAGGTGGGGACAATGAGCAGTTCTTC
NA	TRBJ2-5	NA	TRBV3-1	CASSQDGGFGETQYF	TGTGCCAGCAGCCAAGATGGGGGTTTTGGGGAGACCCAGTACTTC
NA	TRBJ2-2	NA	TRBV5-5	CASSLLYIESGELFF	TGTGCCAGCAGCTTGTTGTACATAGAGTCCGGGGAGCTGTTTTTT
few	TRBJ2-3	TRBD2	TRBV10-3	CAISAGGKDTQYF	TGTGCCATCAGCGCGGGGGGTAAAGATACGCAGTATTTT
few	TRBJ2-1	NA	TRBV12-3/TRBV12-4	CASNEDSTYNEQFF	TGTGCCAGCAACGAAGACAGCACCTACAATGAGCAGTTCTTC
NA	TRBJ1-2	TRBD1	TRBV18	CASSPPTGNGYTF	TGTGCCAGCTCACCACCGACAGGGAATGGCTACACCTTC
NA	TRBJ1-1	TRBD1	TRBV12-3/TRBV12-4	CASSLEPLGQGAFF	TGTGCCAGCAGTTTAGAGCCTTTGGGGCAGGGGGCGTTCTTT
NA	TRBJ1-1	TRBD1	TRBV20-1	CSAPIWDRVTEAFF	TGCAGTGCCCCCATATGGGACAGGGTCACTGAAGCTTTCTTT
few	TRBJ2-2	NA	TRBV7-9	CASSLEYTGELFF	TGTGCCAGCAGCTTAGAATACACCGGGGAGCTGTTTTTT
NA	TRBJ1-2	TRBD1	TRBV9	CASSDPGQGPYGYTF	TGTGCCAGCAGCGACCCCGGACAGGGGCCCTATGGCTACACCTTC
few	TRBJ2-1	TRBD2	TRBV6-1	CASSELGLAGGRVHEQFF	TGTGCCAGCAGTGAGCTAGGACTAGCGGGAGGTCGGGTCCATGAGCAGTTCTTC
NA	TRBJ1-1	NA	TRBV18	CASSPPNEDRKAFF	TGTGCCAGCTCACCACCGAATGAAGACAGGAAAGCTTTCTTT
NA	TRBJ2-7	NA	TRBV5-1	CASSLVSGEFYEQYF	TGCGCCAGCAGCTTGGTATCAGGGGAGTTCTACGAGCAGTACTTC
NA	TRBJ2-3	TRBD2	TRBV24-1	CATSDQLPGLAGVGSTDTQYF	TGTGCCACCAGTGATCAACTACCGGGACTAGCGGGAGTAGGAAGCACAGATACGCAGTATTTT
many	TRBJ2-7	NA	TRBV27	CASSLRRVDEQYF	TGTGCCAGCAGTTTGCGTAGAGTTGACGAGCAGTACTTC
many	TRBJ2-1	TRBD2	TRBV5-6	CASSPGLAGGQGEQFF	TGTGCCAGCAGCCCGGGACTAGCGGGAGGGCAGGGTGAGCAGTTCTTC
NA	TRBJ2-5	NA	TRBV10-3	CAISEYRVETQYF	TGTGCCATCAGTGAGTACCGAGTAGAGACCCAGTACTTC
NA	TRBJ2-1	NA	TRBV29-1	CSANGLIGNEQFF	TGCAGCGCTAACGGACTGATTGGCAATGAGCAGTTCTTC
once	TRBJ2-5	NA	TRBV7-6	CASSSWTKAWETQYF	TGTGCCAGCAGCTCCTGGACTAAGGCGTGGGAGACCCAGTACTTC
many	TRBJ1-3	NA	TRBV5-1	CASRSAGNTIYF	TGCGCCAGCAGATCGGCCGGAAACACCATATATTTT
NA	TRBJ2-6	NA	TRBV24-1	CATSERGSGANVLTF	TGTGCCACCAGTGAGCGAGGTTCCGGGGCCAACGTCCTGACTTTC
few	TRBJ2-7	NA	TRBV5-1	CASSVGPGTSYEQYF	TGCGCCAGCAGCGTAGGACCAGGGACCTCCTACGAGCAGTACTTC
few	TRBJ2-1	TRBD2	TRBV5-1	CASSYDPPAGDNEQFF	TGCGCCAGCAGCTACGATCCCCCAGCGGGAGACAATGAGCAGTTCTTC
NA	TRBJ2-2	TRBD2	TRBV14	CASSQEMIAGAGELFF	TGTGCCAGCAGCCAAGAGATGATAGCGGGAGCCGGGGAGCTGTTTTTT
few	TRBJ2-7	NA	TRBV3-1	CASSDGSPFYEQYF	TGTGCCAGCTCGGACGGCAGTCCTTTCTACGAGCAGTACTTC
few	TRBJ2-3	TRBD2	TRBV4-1	CASSQDSGGSGVLGDTQYF	TGCGCCAGCAGCCAAGATTCGGGGGGTAGCGGGGTCTTGGGAGATACGCAGTATTTT
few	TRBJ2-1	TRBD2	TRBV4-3	CASSQEPLAGGSYNEQFF	TGCGCCAGCAGCCAGGAACCATTAGCGGGAGGATCCTACAATGAGCAGTTCTTC
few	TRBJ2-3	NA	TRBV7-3	CASSLIGRGGTDTQYF	TGTGCCAGCAGCTTAATCGGCAGGGGGGGGACAGATACGCAGTATTTT
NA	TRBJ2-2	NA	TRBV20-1	CSASSGDGGQPILNTGELFF	TGCAGTGCTAGTTCCGGTGACGGGGGTCAACCTATCTTGAACACCGGGGAGCTGTTTTTT
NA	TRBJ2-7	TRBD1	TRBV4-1	CASSRGIAGGNYEQYF	TGCGCCAGCAGCCGAGGGATCGCAGGGGGTAACTACGAGCAGTACTTC
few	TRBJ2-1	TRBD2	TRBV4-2	CASSRDYPRLDEQFF	TGTGCCAGCAGCCGGGACTACCCAAGGTTGGATGAGCAGTTCTTC